A single sample gave rise to the 11 T cell receptor beta chains below, sequenced in a study of chemoradiotherapy in HPV16-positive cancers. The protocol was immunoSEQ multiplex PCR, while the TCRdb copy is restricted to in-frame clones and leaves out a portion. The table has some 30,000 clones, around 87% seen once. Here the sequenced sample was blood, taken from a patient who underwent chemoradiotherapy. The receptors here all came from a human donor with HPV-associated anogenital cancer.

The chain recombines TRBV6-5 with TRBJ2-7; 7 bases line up with TRBD1. The junction had 5 bases not matched to a gene; V was cut back by 3 bases and J by 0 bases. This CDR3 has 15 residues. The germline V gene encodes CDR1 MNHEY and CDR2 SVGAGI. CDR3 in DNA: TGTGCCAGCAGTTATTCGGACAGGACCTCCTACGAGCAGTACTTC. Translated: CASSYSDRTSYEQYF.

The chain has TRBV6-5 and TRBJ1-2; D gene uncertain. Germline V lookup: CDR1 MNHEY, CDR2 SVGAGI. CDR3 size: 12 residues. V was trimmed by 3 bases and J by 9 bases, leaving 11 bases between them. The CDR3, as DNA: TGTGCCAGCAGTTATAGGGCGGAAAGCTACACCTTC. It specifies CASSYRAESYTF.

The chain links TRBV27 to TRBJ2-2, with 7 nucleotides matching TRBD1. V lost 6 bases and J lost 3; bases outside the gene matches: 4. The CDR3 consists of 14 residues. The germline V gene has CDR1 MNHEY and CDR2 SMNVEV (reference sequence). As DNA, the CDR3 is TGTGCCAGCAGGCTGGGACAGTACACCGGGGAGCTGTTTTTT. It specifies CASRLGQYTGELFF.

This clone was observed a few times. The CDR3 nucleotides read TGTGCCAGCAGCCGGGGGGGGCAAATTTACAATGAGCAGTTCTTC. As protein: CASSRGGQIYNEQFF. This sequence joins TRBV7-6 and TRBJ2-1; 8 nucleotides match TRBD2. Germline CDR1 is SGHVS and CDR2 is FNYEAQ. The V gene end was trimmed by 5 bases and the J gene end by 4 bases; junction bases not matched to a gene: 7. This CDR3 spans 15 amino acids.

This chain uses TRBV5-6 with TRBJ2-1; D gene ambiguous. This CDR3 is built from 12 residues. Germline V gene data show CDR1 as SGHDT and CDR2 as YYEEEE. With 2 bases removed from V and 7 bases from J, the gap between germline ends came to 7 bases. The CDR3 spells CASSFVRNEQFF. CDR3 in DNA: TGTGCCAGCAGCTTTGTGAGGAATGAGCAGTTCTTC.

The chain combines TRBV4-3 with TRBJ1-4; possible D gene TRBD1, 6 bases. CDR1 and CDR2 (germline): LGHNA, YSLEER. The CDR3 totals 14 residues. The V end lost 1 base, the J end lost 8 bases, and 11 bases lay between the germline ends. CDR3 sequence: CASSQVAGGEKLFF. CDR3 DNA: TGCGCCAGCAGCCAAGTAGCGGGGGGCGAAAAACTGTTTTTT.

The rearrangement links TRBV7-9 to TRBJ1-5; D not certain. Deletions cut 1 base from V and 7 bases from J, with 8 bases between. The CDR3 totals 13 residues. From germline, CDR1 is SEHNR and CDR2 FQNEAQ (reference sequence). The CDR3, as DNA: TGTGCCAGCAGCTTAGTTTTAGAACAGCCCCAGCATTTT. It translates to CASSLVLEQPQHF.

The J gene is TRBJ1-2, the V gene TRBV5-1; D is perhaps TRBD1 (6 bases). CDR3 length: 15 residues. V lost 3 bases and J lost 8, with 20 bases in between. Germline V lookup: CDR1 SGHRS, CDR2 YFSETQ. In nucleotides, the CDR3 is TGCGCCAGCAGCTCCTCGACAGGCCCCTCGGGAGGCTACACCTTC. Translated: CASSSSTGPSGGYTF.

This clone was found once. The V call is TRBV7-2, the J call TRBJ2-7, with TRBD1 matching 8 bases. The CDR3 spans 16 residues. J lost 5 bases, V lost 5 bases, and 14 bases had no gene match. Per the germline V gene, CDR1 is SGHTA and CDR2 is FQGNSA. The CDR3 here is CASSVGQGLKQNEQYF. CDR3 DNA: TGTGCCAGCAGCGTTGGACAGGGATTAAAGCAGAACGAGCAGTACTTC.

This clone was seen just once. The rearrangement links TRBV7-6 to TRBJ1-1, with D unclear. The V gene lost 1 base and the J gene lost 1 base, with 10 bases spanning the gap. Germline CDR1 and CDR2: SGHVS and FNYEAQ. The CDR3 is 15 residues long. In nucleotides, the CDR3 is TGTGCCAGCAGCTTAGAGGTTGGGCAGAACACTGAAGCTTTCTTT. Amino acid sequence: CASSLEVGQNTEAFF.

V is TRBV5-4 and J is TRBJ1-1, with D unclear. Germline loops: CDR1 SGHNT, CDR2 YYREEE (reference sequence). The V end was cut by 2 bases, the J end by 4 bases, with 6 bases between. The CDR3 is 12 amino acids. CDR3 region: CASSFGSTEAFF. DNA for the CDR3: TGTGCCAGCAGCTTCGGAAGCACTGAAGCTTTCTTT.